The 8 T cell receptor beta chains listed next were all sequenced from one sample in a study of T cell responses to AZD1222 COVID-19 vaccine. Clones were read by immunoSEQ multiplex PCR, and TCRdb kept only the in-frame ones, dropping some. This table holds about 150,000 clones, 90% found once. The material was peripheral blood, obtained 28 days after the second AZD1222 dose. The receptor set was obtained from an adult who received the AZD1222 COVID-19 vaccine.

The chain uses TRBV19 and TRBJ1-6; possible D gene TRBD1, 5 bases. The CDR3 loop spans 14 amino acids. The germline V gene has CDR1 LNHDA and CDR2 SQIVND (reference sequence). V was shortened by 5 bases and J by 7 bases, with 12 bases between the two germline ends. The CDR3 reads CASSVRDGNSPLHF. The DNA of the CDR3 is TGTGCCAGTAGTGTCCGGGACGGGAATTCACCCCTCCACTTT.

The V and J genes are TRBV27 and TRBJ2-7; weak D call: TRBD2 (5 bases). Germline lookup yields CDR1 MNHEY and CDR2 SMNVEV (reference sequence). The CDR3 runs to 16 residues. The germline V and J ends were trimmed by 5 bases and 4 bases, with 21 bases remaining between them. The DNA for the CDR3 is TGTGCCAGCAGTCTTGGACGGAGTCCAAGCGGATACGAGCAGTACTTC. It is translated as CASSLGRSPSGYEQYF.

The V and J genes are TRBV25-1 and TRBJ1-2; D is unresolved. With 6 bases removed from V and 4 bases from J, the gap between germline ends came to 18 bases. The CDR3 has 15 amino acids. Germline CDR1 is MGHDK and CDR2 is SYGVNS. The CDR3 spells CASSPFRGTGYGYTF. The CDR3 DNA sequence: TGTGCCAGCAGCCCCTTTCGGGGAACGGGCTATGGCTACACCTTC.

The genes are TRBV6-5 and TRBJ2-7, with TRBD2 identical over 11 bases. J was trimmed by 3 bases and V by 2 bases; bases with no gene match: 3. The CDR3 runs to 15 residues. Germline V CDR1 and CDR2: MNHEY, SVGAGI. CDR3 protein: CASSYGLAGGYEQYF. For the CDR3, the DNA is TGTGCCAGCAGTTACGGGCTAGCGGGAGGCTACGAGCAGTACTTC.

The rearrangement joins TRBV28 to TRBJ1-2; D is unclear. Germline V gene lookup returns CDR1 MDHEN and CDR2 SYDVKM. This CDR3 region has 15 residues. V dropped 5 bases and J dropped 2 bases, with 15 bases sitting between them. The CDR3 protein is CASSTSGIGNYGYTF. CDR3 nucleotide sequence: TGTGCCAGCAGTACATCGGGGATTGGGAACTATGGCTACACCTTC.

The chain employs TRBV19 and TRBJ1-4, with D possibly TRBD1 on 6 matching bases. This CDR3 spans 15 amino acids. Trimming took 5 bases from V and 4 from J, leaving 14 bases between them. CDR1 and CDR2 (germline): LNHDA, SQIVND (reference sequence). The CDR3 bases are TGTGCCAGTAGTCCACGACAGGCAAATAATGAAAAACTGTTTTTT. Translation gives CASSPRQANNEKLFF.

In the case of this clone: Other DNA variants within this sample encode the same CDR3. The chain couples TRBV27 to TRBJ2-5; D might be TRBD2 (5 bases). The CDR3 sequence is 12 residues long. Trimming pared 3 bases from V and 5 bases from J, leaving 7 bases between. The germline CDR1 and CDR2 sequences are MNHEY and SMNVEV (reference sequence). The CDR3 coding sequence is TGTGCCAGCAGTTTTCGAGGGGAGACCCAGTACTTC. Protein sequence: CASSFRGETQYF.

V and J are TRBV28 and TRBJ2-7; TRBD2 might be the D (5 bases). The V end lost 3 bases, the J end lost 3 bases, and 9 bases lay between the germline ends. The CDR3 is 13 residues long. Germline V gene lookup returns CDR1 MDHEN and CDR2 SYDVKM. Here the CDR3 reads CASSFGIYYEQYF. In nucleotides, the CDR3 is TGTGCCAGCAGTTTCGGGATTTACTACGAGCAGTACTTC.